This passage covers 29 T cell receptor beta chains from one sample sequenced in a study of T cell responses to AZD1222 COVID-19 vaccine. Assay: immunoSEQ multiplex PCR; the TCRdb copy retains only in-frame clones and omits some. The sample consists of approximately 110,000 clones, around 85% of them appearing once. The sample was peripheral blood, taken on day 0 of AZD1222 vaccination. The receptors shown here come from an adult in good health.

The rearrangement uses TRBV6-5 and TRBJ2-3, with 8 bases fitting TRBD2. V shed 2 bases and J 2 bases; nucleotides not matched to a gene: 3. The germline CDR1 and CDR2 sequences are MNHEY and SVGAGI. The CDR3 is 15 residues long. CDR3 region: CASSYGRGDTDTQYF. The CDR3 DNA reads TGTGCCAGCAGTTACGGGCGGGGGGACACAGATACGCAGTATTTT.

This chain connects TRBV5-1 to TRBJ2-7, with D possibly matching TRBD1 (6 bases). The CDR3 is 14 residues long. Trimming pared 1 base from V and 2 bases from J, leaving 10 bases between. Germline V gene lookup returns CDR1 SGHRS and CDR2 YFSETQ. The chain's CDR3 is CASSLNAGAYEQYF. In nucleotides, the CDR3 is TGCGCCAGCAGCTTGAATGCAGGGGCCTACGAGCAGTACTTC.

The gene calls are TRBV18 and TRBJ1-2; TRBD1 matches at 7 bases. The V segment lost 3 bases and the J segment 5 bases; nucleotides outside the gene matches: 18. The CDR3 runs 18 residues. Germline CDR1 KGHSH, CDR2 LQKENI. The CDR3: CASSPTAATTGTAYGYTF. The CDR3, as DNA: TGTGCCAGCTCACCGACAGCCGCTACCACTGGGACAGCGTATGGCTACACCTTC.

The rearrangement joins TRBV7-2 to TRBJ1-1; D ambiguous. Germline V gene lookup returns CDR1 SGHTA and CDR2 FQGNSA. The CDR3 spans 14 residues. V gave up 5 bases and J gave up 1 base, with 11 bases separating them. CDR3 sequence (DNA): TGTGCCAGCAGCCCCGGGCCCGGGAACACTGAAGCTTTCTTT. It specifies CASSPGPGNTEAFF.

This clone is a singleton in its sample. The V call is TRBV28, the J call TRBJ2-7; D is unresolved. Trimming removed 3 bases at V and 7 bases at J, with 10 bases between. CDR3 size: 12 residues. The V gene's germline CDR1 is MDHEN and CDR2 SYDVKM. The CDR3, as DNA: TGTGCCAGCAGTTTCTCCTTTATGGAGCAGTACTTC. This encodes CASSFSFMEQYF.

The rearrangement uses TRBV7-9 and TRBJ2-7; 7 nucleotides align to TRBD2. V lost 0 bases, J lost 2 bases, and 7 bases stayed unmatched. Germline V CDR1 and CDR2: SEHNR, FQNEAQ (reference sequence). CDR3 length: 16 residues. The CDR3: CASSLAISGGPYEQYF. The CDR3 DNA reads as TGTGCCAGCAGCTTAGCGATATCGGGGGGACCCTACGAGCAGTACTTC.

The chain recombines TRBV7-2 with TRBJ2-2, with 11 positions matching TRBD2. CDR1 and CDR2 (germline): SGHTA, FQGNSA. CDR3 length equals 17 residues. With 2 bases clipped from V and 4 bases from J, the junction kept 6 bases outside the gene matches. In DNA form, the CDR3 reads TGTGCCAGCAGCTTACTACTAGCGGGGGCCGGCACCGGGGAGCTGTTTTTT. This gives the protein CASSLLLAGAGTGELFF.

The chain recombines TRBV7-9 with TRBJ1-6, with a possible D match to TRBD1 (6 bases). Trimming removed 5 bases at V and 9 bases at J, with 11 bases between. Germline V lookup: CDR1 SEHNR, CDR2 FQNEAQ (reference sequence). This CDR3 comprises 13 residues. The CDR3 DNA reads TGTGCCAGCAGCCTGGACAGTAGTTCACCCCTCCACTTT. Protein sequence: CASSLDSSSPLHF.

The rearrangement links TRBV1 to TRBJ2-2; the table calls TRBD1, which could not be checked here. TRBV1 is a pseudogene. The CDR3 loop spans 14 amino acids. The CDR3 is CTKGWGHRHRGAVF. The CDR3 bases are TGCACCAAAGGGTGGGGACACAGACACCGGGGAGCTGTTTTT.

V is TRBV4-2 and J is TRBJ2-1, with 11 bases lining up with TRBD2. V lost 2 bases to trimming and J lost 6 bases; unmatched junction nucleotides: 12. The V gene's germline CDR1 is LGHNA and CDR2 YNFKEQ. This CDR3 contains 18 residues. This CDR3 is CASSQRRVTSGESNEQFF. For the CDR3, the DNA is TGTGCCAGCAGCCAAAGAAGGGTGACTAGCGGGGAGAGCAATGAGCAGTTCTTC.

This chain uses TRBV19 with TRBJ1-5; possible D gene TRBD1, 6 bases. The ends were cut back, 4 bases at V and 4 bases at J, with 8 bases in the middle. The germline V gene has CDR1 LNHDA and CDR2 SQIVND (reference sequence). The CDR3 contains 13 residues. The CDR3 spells CASSRTDNQPQHF. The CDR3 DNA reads TGTGCCAGTAGTAGGACAGATAATCAGCCCCAGCATTTT. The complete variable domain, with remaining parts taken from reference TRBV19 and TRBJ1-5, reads DGGITQSPKYLFRKEGQNVTLSCEQNLNHDAMYWYRQDPGQGLRLIYYSQIVNDFQKGDIAEGYSVSREKKESFPLTVTSAQKNPTAFYLCASSRTDNQPQHFGDGTRLSIL.

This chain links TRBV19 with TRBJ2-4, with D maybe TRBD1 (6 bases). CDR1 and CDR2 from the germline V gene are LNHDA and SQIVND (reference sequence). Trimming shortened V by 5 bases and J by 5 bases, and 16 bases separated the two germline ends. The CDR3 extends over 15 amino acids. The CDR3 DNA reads TGTGCCAGTAGTCCAAAACAGGGTGGCCAAAACATTCAGTACTTC. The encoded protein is CASSPKQGGQNIQYF.

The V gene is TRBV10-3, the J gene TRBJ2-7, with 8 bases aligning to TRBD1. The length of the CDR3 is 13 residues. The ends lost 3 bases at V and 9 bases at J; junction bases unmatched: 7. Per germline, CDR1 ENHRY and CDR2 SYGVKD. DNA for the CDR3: TGTGCCATCAGTGACCTCGGGACAGGAGGGCAGTACTTC. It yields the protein CAISDLGTGGQYF.

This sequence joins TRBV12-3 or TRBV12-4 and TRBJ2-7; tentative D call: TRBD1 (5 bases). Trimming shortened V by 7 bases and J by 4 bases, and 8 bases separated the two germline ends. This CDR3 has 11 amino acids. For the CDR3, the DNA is TGTGCCAGCAATCAGGGTTACGAGCAGTACTTC. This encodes CASNQGYEQYF.

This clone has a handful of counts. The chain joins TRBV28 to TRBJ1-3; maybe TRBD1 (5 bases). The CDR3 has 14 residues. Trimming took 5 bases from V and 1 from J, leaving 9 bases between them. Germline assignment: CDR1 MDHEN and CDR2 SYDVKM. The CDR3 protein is CASSGRVSGNTIYF. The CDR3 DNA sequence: TGTGCCAGCAGTGGCAGGGTTTCTGGAAACACCATATATTTT.

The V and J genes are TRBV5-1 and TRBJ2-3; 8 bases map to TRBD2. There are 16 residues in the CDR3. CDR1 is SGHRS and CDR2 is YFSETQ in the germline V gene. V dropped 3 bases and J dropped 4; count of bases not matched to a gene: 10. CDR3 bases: TGCGCCAGCAGCTCCCTCCGGGGGGGACCGGCAGATACGCAGTATTTT. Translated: CASSSLRGGPADTQYF.

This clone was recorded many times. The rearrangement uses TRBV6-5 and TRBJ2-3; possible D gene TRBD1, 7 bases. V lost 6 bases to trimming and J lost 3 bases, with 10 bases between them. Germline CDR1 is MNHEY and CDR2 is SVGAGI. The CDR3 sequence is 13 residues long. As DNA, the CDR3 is TGTGCCAGCAGCAGGGGGGATACAGATACGCAGTATTTT. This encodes CASSRGDTDTQYF.

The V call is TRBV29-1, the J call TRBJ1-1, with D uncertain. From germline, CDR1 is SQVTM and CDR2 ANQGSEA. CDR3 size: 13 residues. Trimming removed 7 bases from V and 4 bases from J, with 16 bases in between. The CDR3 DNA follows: TGCAGCGCCCGGGGAGGTACTAGCACTGAAGCTTTCTTT. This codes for CSARGGTSTEAFF.

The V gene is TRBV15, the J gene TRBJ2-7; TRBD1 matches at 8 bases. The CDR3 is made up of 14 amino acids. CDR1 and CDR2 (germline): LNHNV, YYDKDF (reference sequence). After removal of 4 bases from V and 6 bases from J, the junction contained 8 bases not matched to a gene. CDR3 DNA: TGTGCCACCAGCACCAGGACAGGGTTCGGCGAGCAGTACTTC. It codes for CATSTRTGFGEQYF.

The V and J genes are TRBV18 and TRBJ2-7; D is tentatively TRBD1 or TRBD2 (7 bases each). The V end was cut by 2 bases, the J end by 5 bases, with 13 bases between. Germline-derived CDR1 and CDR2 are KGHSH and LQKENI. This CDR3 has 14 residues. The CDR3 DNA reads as TGTGCCAGCTCACCAGAGACAGGGAGGGACGAGCAGTACTTC. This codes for CASSPETGRDEQYF.

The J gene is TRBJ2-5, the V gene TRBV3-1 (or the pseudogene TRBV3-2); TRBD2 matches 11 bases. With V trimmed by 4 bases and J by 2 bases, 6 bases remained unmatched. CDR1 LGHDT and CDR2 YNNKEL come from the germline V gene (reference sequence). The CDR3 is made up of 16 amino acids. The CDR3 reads CASSPLLAGGQETQYF. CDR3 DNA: TGTGCCAGCAGCCCTCTGCTAGCGGGGGGTCAAGAGACCCAGTACTTC.

The CDR3 spells CASSLGRLATNEKLFF. CDR3 coding DNA: TGTGCCAGCAGCTTAGGACGGCTTGCAACTAATGAAAAACTGTTTTTT. The V call is TRBV7-6, the J call TRBJ1-4, with D unclear. This CDR3 contains 16 residues. The germline V gene encodes CDR1 SGHVS and CDR2 FNYEAQ. Trimming cost V 1 base and J 0 bases, with 9 bases left between them.

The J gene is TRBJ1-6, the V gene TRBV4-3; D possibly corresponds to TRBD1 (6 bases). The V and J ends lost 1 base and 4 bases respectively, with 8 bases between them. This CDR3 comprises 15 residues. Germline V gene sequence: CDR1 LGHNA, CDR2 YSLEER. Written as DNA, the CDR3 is TGCGCCAGCAGCCAAGGTCAGGGGTATAATTCACCCCTCCACTTT. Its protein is CASSQGQGYNSPLHF.

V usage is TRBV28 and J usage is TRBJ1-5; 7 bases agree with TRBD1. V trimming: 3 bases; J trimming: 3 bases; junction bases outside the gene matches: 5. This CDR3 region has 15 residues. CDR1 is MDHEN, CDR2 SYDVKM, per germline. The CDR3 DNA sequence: TGTGCCAGCAGTTTTAGGGACAGAGTCAATCAGCCCCAGCATTTT. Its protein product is CASSFRDRVNQPQHF.

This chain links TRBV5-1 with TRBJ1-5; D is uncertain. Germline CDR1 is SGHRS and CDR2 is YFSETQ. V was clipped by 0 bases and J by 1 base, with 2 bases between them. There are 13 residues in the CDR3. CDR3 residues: CASSLGSNQPQHF. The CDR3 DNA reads TGCGCCAGCAGCTTGGGGAGCAATCAGCCCCAGCATTTT.

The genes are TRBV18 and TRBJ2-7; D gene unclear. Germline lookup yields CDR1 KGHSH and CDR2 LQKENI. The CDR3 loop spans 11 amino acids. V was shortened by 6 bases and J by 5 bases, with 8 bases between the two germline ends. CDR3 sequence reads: CASSSTNEQYF. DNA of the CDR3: TGTGCCAGCTCGTCCACCAACGAGCAGTACTTC.

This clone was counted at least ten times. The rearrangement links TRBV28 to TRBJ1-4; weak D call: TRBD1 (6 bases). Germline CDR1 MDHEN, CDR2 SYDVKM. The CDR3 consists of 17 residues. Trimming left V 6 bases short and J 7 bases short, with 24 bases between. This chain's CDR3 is CASSYPGGPRLGEKLFF. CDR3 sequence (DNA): TGTGCCAGCAGCTACCCGGGGGGCCCCCGCCTAGGTGAAAAACTGTTTTTT.

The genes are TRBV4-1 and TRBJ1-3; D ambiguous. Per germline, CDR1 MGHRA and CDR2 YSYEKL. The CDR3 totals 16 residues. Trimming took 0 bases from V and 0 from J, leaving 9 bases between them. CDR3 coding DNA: TGCGCCAGCAGCCAAGAAGGGATGAACTCTGGAAACACCATATATTTT. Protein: CASSQEGMNSGNTIYF.

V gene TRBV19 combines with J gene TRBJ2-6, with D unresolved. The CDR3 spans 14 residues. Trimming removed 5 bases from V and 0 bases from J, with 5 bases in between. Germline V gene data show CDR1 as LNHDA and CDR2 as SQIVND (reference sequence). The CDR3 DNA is TGTGCCAGTAGTTCTAGCTCTGGGGCCAACGTCCTGACTTTC. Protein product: CASSSSSGANVLTF.